These 22 T cell receptor beta chains share one sample of origin, sequenced in a study of T cells in Graves' hyperthyroidism and ophthalmopathy. The investigators amplified TCR beta CDR3 regions from RNA transcripts. During a first-round RT-PCR of the TCR CDR3, the HTBI primer set was used. TCRdb reanalysed the multiplex PCR reads using MiXCR and keeps one entry per CDR3 protein. The sample has 550,000 to 800,000 distinct CDR3 sequences; 17% are singletons. Source material: blood. The receptors were sampled from a man aged 50-59 years with Graves' hyperthyroidism.

The chain couples TRBV7-2 to TRBJ1-1; tentatively, D is TRBD1 (5 bases). Trimming stripped 5 bases from V and 3 bases from J, with 16 bases between. CDR1 is SGHTA and CDR2 is FQGNSA in the germline V gene. The CDR3 extends over 15 amino acids. The CDR3 region is CASSPPDWTYTEAFF. CDR3 nucleotide sequence: TGTGCCAGCAGCCCTCCGGACTGGACATACACTGAAGCTTTCTTT.

This clonotype has ten or more counts. This chain uses TRBV6-2 or TRBV6-3 with TRBJ2-7; 7 bases map to TRBD2. V was clipped by 0 bases and J by 1 base; unmatched bases: 3. Looked up from germline, CDR1 is MNHEY and CDR2 is SVGEGT. There are 15 residues in the CDR3. The CDR3 protein is CASSYSLAESYEQYF. The CDR3 DNA reads TGTGCCAGCAGTTACTCTCTAGCGGAGTCCTACGAGCAGTACTTC.

Concerning this clonotype: A read error may explain this, as a much larger clone is one base away. Here the CDR3 reads CASSLEFRTRAKLFF. In nucleotides, the CDR3 is TGTGCCAGCAGTTTAGAGTTTAGGACACGCGCAAAACTGTTTTTT. The chain uses TRBV28 and TRBJ1-4, with D possibly matching TRBD1 (5 bases). Looked up from germline, CDR1 is MDHEN and CDR2 is SYDVKM. The CDR3 runs to 15 residues. The V end was cut by 2 bases, the J end by 10 bases, with 17 bases between.

J is TRBJ2-6 and V is TRBV7-2; 9 bases are a match to TRBD1. V lost 5 bases and J lost 0; bases outside the gene matches: 5. The CDR3 is 17 amino acids. From germline, CDR1 is SGHTA and CDR2 FQGNSA. The CDR3 sequence is CASSGGTGSSGANVLTF. The CDR3 nucleotides are TGTGCCAGCAGCGGAGGGACAGGGAGCTCTGGGGCCAACGTCCTGACTTTC.

The CDR3 loop reads CASSLGKTSGRSDTQYF. CDR3 nucleotides: TGTGCCAGCAGCTTAGGGAAGACTAGCGGGAGGTCAGATACGCAGTATTTT. J is TRBJ2-3 and V is TRBV11-2, with 13 bases aligning to TRBD2. J gave up 4 bases and V 1 base, and 5 bases lay outside the gene matches. Germline V gene lookup returns CDR1 SGHAT and CDR2 FQNNGV. The CDR3 covers 17 residues.

The rearrangement links TRBV2 to TRBJ1-1, with D possibly TRBD1 on 5 matching bases. This CDR3 spans 17 amino acids. Trimming removed 4 bases at V and 1 base at J, with 19 bases between. CDR1 and CDR2 from the germline V gene are SNHLY and FYNNEI. As DNA, the CDR3 is TGTGCCAGCAGTGGCATCGGTAGAGGACAACCGAACACTGAAGCTTTCTTT. Protein sequence: CASSGIGRGQPNTEAFF.

This clonotype showed up many times. The V gene is TRBV28, the J gene TRBJ2-7, with D uncertain. From germline, CDR1 is MDHEN and CDR2 SYDVKM. The ends were cut back, 5 bases at V and 7 bases at J, with 9 bases in the middle. CDR3 length: 11 residues. Here the CDR3 reads CASSPSGEQYF. The CDR3 nucleotides are TGTGCCAGCAGTCCATCCGGAGAGCAGTACTTC.

The rearrangement links TRBV7-2 to TRBJ1-5, with a possible D match to TRBD1 (5 bases). With 5 bases removed from V and 1 base from J, the gap between germline ends came to 9 bases. This CDR3 has 14 residues. Germline CDR1 is SGHTA and CDR2 is FQGNSA. The CDR3 coding sequence is TGTGCCAGCAGCCAGGGTTGGAGCAATCAGCCCCAGCATTTT. Its protein product is CASSQGWSNQPQHF.

Turning to this clonotype: At one end the junction does not follow the germline gene, possibly because of a read error. The V gene is TRBV7-3, the J gene TRBJ2-7; D unclear. Looked up from germline, CDR1 is SGHTA and CDR2 is FQGTGA. The CDR3 is 13 residues long. CDR3 in DNA: TGTGCCAGCAGCTTAGAATTCTCCCACGAGCAGTACTTC. Encoded protein: CASSLEFSHEQYF.

The J gene is TRBJ2-2, the V gene TRBV5-1; D call uncertain. Trimming took 0 bases from V and 3 from J, leaving 9 bases between them. The germline V gene has CDR1 SGHRS and CDR2 YFSETQ. This CDR3 region has 15 residues. In DNA form, the CDR3 reads TGCGCCAGCAGCTTGGGAAAACGGGACACCGGGGAGCTGTTTTTT. This sequence encodes CASSLGKRDTGELFF.

To note about this clonotype: Compared with germline, one end of the junction differs, possibly owing to a read error. The chain recombines TRBV2 with TRBJ2-5; TRBD2 agrees at 7 bases. CDR3 length: 12 amino acids. Germline-derived CDR1 and CDR2 are SNHLY and FYNNEI. The CDR3 DNA follows: TGTGCCAGCAGTCAATCCCGACAGCTAGCGGACTTC. Protein product: CASSQSRQLADF.

This clonotype has at least ten counts. J is TRBJ1-1 and V is TRBV5-1, with 8 bases identical to TRBD1. Germline V gene sequence: CDR1 SGHRS, CDR2 YFSETQ. There are 14 residues in the CDR3. Losses at the gene ends were 0 bases for V and 4 bases for J; bases not matched to a gene: 2. This CDR3 is CASSLEQGATEAFF. The CDR3 bases are TGCGCCAGCAGCTTGGAGCAGGGGGCCACTGAAGCTTTCTTT. Combining the CDR3 with reference TRBV5-1 and TRBJ1-1 gives the whole variable domain KAGVTQTPRYLIKTRGQQVTLSCSPISGHRSVSWYQQTPGQGLQFLFEYFSETQRNKGNFPGRFSGRQFSNSRSEMNVSTLELGDSALYLCASSLEQGATEAFFGQGTRLTVV.

This clonotype was seen at least ten times. This chain connects TRBV7-2 to TRBJ2-2; 8 bases are shared with TRBD2. The CDR3 extends over 18 amino acids. V shed 4 bases, J shed 0 bases, and the junction held 10 bases outside the gene matches. The germline V gene encodes CDR1 SGHTA and CDR2 FQGNSA. CDR3 in amino acids: CASSSGVAGTANTGELFF. In nucleotides, the CDR3 is TGTGCCAGCAGCTCCGGGGTAGCGGGAACCGCGAACACCGGGGAGCTGTTTTTT.

This clonotype was seen repeatedly, ten times or more. The chain joins TRBV2 to TRBJ2-1; 8 bases agree with TRBD2. CDR1 is SNHLY, CDR2 FYNNEI, per germline. This CDR3 is built from 15 residues. The V segment lost 1 base and the J segment 2 bases; nucleotides outside the gene matches: 1. In DNA, the CDR3 is TGTGCCAGCAGTGAAGGTAGCGGGACCTACAATGAGCAGTTCTTC. It encodes CASSEGSGTYNEQFF. Looking up the rest from reference TRBV2 and TRBJ2-1 gives the full variable domain: EPEVTQTPSHQVTQMGQEVILRCVPISNHLYFYWYRQILGQKVEFLVSFYNNEISEKSEIFDDQFSVERPDGSNFTLKIRSTKLEDSAMYFCASSEGSGTYNEQFFGPGTRLTVL.

As regards this clonotype: This may come from a read error, since a much larger clone is one base off. The CDR3 here is CSARSVLSVTGYTIYF. CDR3 sequence (DNA): TGCAGTGCTAGAAGTGTCTTGTCAGTAACTGGATACACCATATATTTT. The chain recombines TRBV20-1 with TRBJ1-3, with D hard to call. The V gene's germline CDR1 is DFQATT and CDR2 SNEGSKA (reference sequence). The CDR3 extends over 16 amino acids.

The sample holds a few counts of this clonotype. The chain has TRBV28 and TRBJ1-6; 9 nucleotides agree with TRBD1. CDR1 is MDHEN and CDR2 is SYDVKM in the germline V gene. V lost 7 bases and J lost 10; bases outside the gene matches: 8. The CDR3 sequence is 14 residues long. In nucleotides, the CDR3 is TGTGCCAGCAACTTGGACAGGGGATTGTCACCCCTCCACTTT. It translates to CASNLDRGLSPLHF. Variable domain in full (rest from reference TRBV28 and TRBJ1-6): DVKVTQSSRYLVKRTGEKVFLECVQDMDHENMFWYRQDPGLGLRLIYFSYDVKMKEKGDIPEGYSVSREKKERFSLILESASTNQTSMYLCASNLDRGLSPLHFGNGTRLTVT.

This clonotype has a handful of counts. A read error is possible here, since a much larger clone lies one base away. The chain uses TRBV28 and TRBJ2-1; D call uncertain. Germline values: CDR1 MDHEN, CDR2 SYDVKM. The CDR3 has 13 amino acids. CDR3 in amino acids: CASSPIRNNEQLF. The CDR3 DNA is TGTGCCAGCAGTCCGATACGGAACAATGAGCAGCTCTTC.

This clonotype was counted many times. The chain carries TRBV24-1 and TRBJ2-7; the D gene is possibly TRBD1 (5 bases). CDR3 length equals 16 residues. The ends were cut back, 3 bases at V and 1 base at J, with 15 bases in the middle. Germline CDR1 and CDR2: KGHDR and SFDVKD. The CDR3 spells CATSDGKTVKSYEQYF. CDR3 nucleotide sequence: TGTGCCACCAGTGATGGAAAGACAGTGAAATCCTACGAGCAGTACTTC.

On this clonotype: A read error may explain this, as a much larger clone is one base away. The chain joins TRBV7-9 to TRBJ2-1; D gene uncertain. The CDR3 is 15 amino acids. Germline values: CDR1 SEHNR, CDR2 FQNEAQ (reference sequence). The V gene lost 1 base and the J gene lost 9 bases, with 16 bases spanning the gap. The CDR3 loop reads CASSLGSLRSREQFF. CDR3 nucleotide sequence: TGTGCCAGCAGCTTAGGAAGCCTCCGAAGTCGTGAGCAGTTCTTC.

This clonotype occurred many times. The CDR3 loop is CASRLAGGRTYEQYF. In DNA, the CDR3 is TGTGCCAGCAGATTAGCGGGAGGGAGAACCTACGAGCAGTACTTC. V is TRBV28 and J is TRBJ2-7; 11 bases match TRBD2. This CDR3 has 15 residues. V dropped 6 bases and J dropped 2; count of bases not matched to a gene: 6. CDR1 and CDR2 from the germline V gene are MDHEN and SYDVKM.

This clonotype was recorded only once. The gene calls are TRBV12-3 or TRBV12-4 and TRBJ1-1; D might be TRBD1 (6 bases). Trimming shortened V by 1 base and J by 7 bases, and 10 bases separated the two germline ends. This CDR3 contains 13 residues. The CDR3: CASSLGTDSEAFF. The CDR3 DNA follows: TGTGCCAGCAGTTTAGGAACGGACAGTGAAGCTTTCTTT.

V is TRBV28 and J is TRBJ1-5, with D maybe TRBD1 (5 bases). V lost 5 bases, J lost 7 bases, and 21 bases lay in between. From germline, CDR1 is MDHEN and CDR2 SYDVKM. The CDR3 is 16 amino acids. The CDR3 spells CASSTNTRGLRQPQHF. In DNA form, the CDR3 reads TGTGCCAGCAGTACAAACACGAGGGGACTGAGACAGCCCCAGCATTTT.